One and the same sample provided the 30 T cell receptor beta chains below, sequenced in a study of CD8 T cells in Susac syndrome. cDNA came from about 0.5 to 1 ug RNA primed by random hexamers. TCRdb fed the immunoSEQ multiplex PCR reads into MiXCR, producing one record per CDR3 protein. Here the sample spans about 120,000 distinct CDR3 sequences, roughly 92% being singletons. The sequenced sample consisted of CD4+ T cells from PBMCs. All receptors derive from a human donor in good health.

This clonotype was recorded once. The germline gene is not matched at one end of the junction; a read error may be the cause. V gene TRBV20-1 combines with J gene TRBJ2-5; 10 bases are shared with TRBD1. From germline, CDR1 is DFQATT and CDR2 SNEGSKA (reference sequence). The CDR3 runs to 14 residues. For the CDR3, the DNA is TGCAGCGCTAAAGACAGGGGGCAGCGGGAGACCCAGTACTTC. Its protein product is CSAKDRGQRETQYF.

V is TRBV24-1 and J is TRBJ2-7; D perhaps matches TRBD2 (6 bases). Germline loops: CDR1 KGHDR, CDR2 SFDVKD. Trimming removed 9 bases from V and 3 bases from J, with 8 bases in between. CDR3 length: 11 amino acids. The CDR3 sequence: CATGSGYEQYF. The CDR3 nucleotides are TGTGCCACCGGTAGCGGCTACGAGCAGTACTTC.

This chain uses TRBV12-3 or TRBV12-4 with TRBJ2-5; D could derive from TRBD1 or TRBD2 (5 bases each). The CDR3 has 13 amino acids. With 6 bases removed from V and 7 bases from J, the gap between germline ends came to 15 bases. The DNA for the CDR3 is TGTGCCAGCAGCCCTGGGACGGCTGGGACCCAGTACTTC. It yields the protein CASSPGTAGTQYF.

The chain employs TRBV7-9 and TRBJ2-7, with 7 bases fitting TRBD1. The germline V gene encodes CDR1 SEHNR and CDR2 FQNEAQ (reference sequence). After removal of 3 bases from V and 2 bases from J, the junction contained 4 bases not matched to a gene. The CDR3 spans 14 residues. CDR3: CASSFSDRAYEQYF. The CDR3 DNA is TGTGCCAGCAGCTTTAGTGACAGGGCCTACGAGCAGTACTTC.

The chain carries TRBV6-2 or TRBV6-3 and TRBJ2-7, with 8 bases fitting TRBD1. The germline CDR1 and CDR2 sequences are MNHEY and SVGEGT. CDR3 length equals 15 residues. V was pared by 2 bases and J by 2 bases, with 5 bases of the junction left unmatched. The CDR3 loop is CASSYGTGEPYEQYF. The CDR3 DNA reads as TGTGCCAGCAGTTACGGGACAGGCGAACCCTACGAGCAGTACTTC.

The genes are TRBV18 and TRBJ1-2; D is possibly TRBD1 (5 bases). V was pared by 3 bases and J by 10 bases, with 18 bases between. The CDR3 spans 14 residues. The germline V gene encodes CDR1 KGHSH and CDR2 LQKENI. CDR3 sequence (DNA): TGTGCCAGCTCACCTACGACGGGGCCGTCGGTCTACACCTTC. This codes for CASSPTTGPSVYTF. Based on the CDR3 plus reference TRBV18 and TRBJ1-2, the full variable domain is NAGVMQNPRHLVRRRGQEARLRCSPMKGHSHVYWYRQLPEEGLKFMVYLQKENIIDESGMPKERFSAEFPKEGPSILRIQQVVRGDSAAYFCASSPTTGPSVYTFGSGTRLTVV.

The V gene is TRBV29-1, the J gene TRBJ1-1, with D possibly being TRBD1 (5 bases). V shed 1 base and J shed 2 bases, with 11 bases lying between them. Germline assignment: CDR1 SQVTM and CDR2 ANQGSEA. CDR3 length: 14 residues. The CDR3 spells CSVEGTGGNTEAFF. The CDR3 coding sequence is TGCAGCGTTGAAGGGACCGGGGGAAACACTGAAGCTTTCTTT.

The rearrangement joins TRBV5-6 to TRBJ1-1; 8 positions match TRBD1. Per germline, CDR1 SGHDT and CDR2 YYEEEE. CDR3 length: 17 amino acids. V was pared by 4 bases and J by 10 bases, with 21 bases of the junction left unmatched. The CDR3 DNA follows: TGTGCCAGCAGCCAGACGGACAGGGTATATTCCCAAGTGGGAGCTTTCTTT. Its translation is CASSQTDRVYSQVGAFF. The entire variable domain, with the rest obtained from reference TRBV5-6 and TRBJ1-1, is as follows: DAGVTQSPTHLIKTRGQQVTLRCSPKSGHDTVSWYQQALGQGPQFIFQYYEEEERQRGNFPDRFSGHQFPNYSSELNVNALLLGDSALYLCASSQTDRVYSQVGAFFGQGTRLTVV.

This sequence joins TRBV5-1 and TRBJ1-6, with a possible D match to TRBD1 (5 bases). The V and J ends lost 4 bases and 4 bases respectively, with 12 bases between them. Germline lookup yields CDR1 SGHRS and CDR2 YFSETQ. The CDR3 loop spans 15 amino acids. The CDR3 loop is CASSLTENYNSPLHF. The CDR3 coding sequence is TGCGCCAGCAGCCTGACAGAGAATTATAATTCACCCCTCCACTTT. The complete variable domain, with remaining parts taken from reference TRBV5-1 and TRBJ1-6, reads KAGVTQTPRYLIKTRGQQVTLSCSPISGHRSVSWYQQTPGQGLQFLFEYFSETQRNKGNFPGRFSGRQFSNSRSEMNVSTLELGDSALYLCASSLTENYNSPLHFGNGTRLTVT.

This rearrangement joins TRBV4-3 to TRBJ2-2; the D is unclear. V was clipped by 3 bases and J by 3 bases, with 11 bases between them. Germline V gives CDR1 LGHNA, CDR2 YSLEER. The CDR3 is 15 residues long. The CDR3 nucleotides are TGCGCCAGCAGCCAGCAGGCCCCCGACACCGGGGAGCTGTTTTTT. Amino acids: CASSQQAPDTGELFF.

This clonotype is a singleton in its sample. CDR3 in amino acids: CATDPRGLAGETQYF. Here the CDR3 DNA reads TGTGCCACCGACCCTCGCGGATTGGCGGGAGAGACCCAGTACTTC. J is TRBJ2-5 and V is TRBV6-1; D may be TRBD2 (5 bases). From germline, CDR1 is MNHNS and CDR2 SASEGT. The CDR3 has 15 residues. V dropped 10 bases and J dropped 4 bases, with 22 bases sitting between them.

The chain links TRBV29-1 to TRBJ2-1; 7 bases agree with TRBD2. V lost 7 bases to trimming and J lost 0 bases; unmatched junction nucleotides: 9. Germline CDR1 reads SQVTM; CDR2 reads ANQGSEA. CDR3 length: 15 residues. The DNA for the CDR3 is TGCAGCGCCCCCGGGGGGTCGAGCTCCTACAATGAGCAGTTCTTC. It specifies CSAPGGSSSYNEQFF.

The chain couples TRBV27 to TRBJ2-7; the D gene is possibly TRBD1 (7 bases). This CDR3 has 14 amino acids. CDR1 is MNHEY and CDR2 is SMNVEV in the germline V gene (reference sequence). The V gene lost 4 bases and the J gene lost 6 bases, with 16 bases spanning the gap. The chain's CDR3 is CASSSWGQGGEQYF. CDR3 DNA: TGTGCCAGCAGTTCTTGGGGCCAGGGGGGCGAGCAGTACTTC.

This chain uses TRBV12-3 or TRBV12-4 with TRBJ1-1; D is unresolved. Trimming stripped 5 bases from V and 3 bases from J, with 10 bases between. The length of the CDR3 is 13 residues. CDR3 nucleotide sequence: TGTGCCAGCAGTCCCCATGAAGACACTGAAGCTTTCTTT. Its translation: CASSPHEDTEAFF.

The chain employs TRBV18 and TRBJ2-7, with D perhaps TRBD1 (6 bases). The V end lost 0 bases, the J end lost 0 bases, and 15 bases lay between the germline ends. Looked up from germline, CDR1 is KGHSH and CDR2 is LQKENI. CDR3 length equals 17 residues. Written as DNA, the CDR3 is TGTGCCAGCTCACCACCGGGGGCCCCTGGTAGCTCCTACGAGCAGTACTTC. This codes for CASSPPGAPGSSYEQYF.

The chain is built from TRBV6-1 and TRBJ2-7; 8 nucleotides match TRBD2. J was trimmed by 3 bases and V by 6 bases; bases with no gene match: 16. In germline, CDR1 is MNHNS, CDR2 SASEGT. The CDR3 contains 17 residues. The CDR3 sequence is CASSPEVAGRSVYEQYF. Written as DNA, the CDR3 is TGTGCCAGCAGCCCTGAGGTAGCGGGGAGATCGGTCTACGAGCAGTACTTC.

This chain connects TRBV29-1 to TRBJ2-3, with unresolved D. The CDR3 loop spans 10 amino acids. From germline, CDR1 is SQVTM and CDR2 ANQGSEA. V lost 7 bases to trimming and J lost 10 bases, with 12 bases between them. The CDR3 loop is CSALLFAQYF. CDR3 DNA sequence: TGCAGCGCTCTACTCTTTGCGCAGTATTTT.

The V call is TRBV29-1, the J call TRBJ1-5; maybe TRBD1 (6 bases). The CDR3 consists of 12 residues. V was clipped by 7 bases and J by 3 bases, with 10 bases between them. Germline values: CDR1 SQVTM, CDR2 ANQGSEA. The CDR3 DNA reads TGCAGCGCAGGGGAAATCAATCAGCCCCAGCATTTT. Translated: CSAGEINQPQHF.

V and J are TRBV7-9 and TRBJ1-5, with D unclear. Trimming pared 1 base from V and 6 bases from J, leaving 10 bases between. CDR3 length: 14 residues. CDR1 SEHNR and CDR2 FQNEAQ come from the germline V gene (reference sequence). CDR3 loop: CASSLEGGFQPQHF. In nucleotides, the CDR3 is TGTGCCAGCAGCTTAGAAGGTGGGTTTCAGCCCCAGCATTTT.

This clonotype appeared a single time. In nucleotides, the CDR3 is TGTGCCAGCAGTTACTCAGGCCAGACAATGGCTTTCTTT. This sequence encodes CASSYSGQTMAFF. The V gene is TRBV6-6, the J gene TRBJ1-1; the D is unclear. Looked up from germline, CDR1 is MNHNY and CDR2 is SVGAGI (reference sequence). V was cut by 0 bases and J by 11 bases, with 13 bases left in between. There are 13 residues in the CDR3.

The DNA for the CDR3 is TGTGCCTGGAGGGGGGCAGGGAACACCGGGGAGCTGTTTTTT. Translation: CAWRGAGNTGELFF. The chain is built from TRBV30 and TRBJ2-2, with D tentatively TRBD1 (6 bases). V was clipped by 3 bases and J by 1 base, with 9 bases between them. This CDR3 comprises 14 residues. Germline V gives CDR1 GTSNPN, CDR2 SVGIG (reference sequence). Combining the CDR3 with reference TRBV30 and TRBJ2-2 gives the whole variable domain SQTIHQWPATLVQPVGSPLSLECTVEGTSNPNLYWYRQAAGRGLQLLFYSVGIGQISSEVPQNLSASRPQDRQFILSSKKLLLSDSGFYLCAWRGAGNTGELFFGEGSRLTVL.

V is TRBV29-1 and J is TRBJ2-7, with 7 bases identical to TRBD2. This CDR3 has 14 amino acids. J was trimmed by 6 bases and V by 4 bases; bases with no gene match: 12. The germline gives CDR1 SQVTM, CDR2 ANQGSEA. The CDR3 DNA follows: TGCAGCGTTGCGCCCACATTGGGCGGGGGCGAGCAGTACTTC. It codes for CSVAPTLGGGEQYF.

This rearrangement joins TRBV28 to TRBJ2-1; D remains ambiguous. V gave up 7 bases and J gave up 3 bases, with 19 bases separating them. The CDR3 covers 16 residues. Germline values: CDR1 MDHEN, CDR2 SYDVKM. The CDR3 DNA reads TGTGCCAGCACGGGCGGCGGATCCGGATTCTACAATGAGCAGTTCTTC. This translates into CASTGGGSGFYNEQFF.

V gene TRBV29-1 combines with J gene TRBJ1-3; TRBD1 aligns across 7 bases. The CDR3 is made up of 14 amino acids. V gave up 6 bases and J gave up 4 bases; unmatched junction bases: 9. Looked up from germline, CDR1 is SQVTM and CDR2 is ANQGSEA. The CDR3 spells CSVSDRDRGNTIYF. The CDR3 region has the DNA TGCAGCGTCTCTGACAGGGACCGAGGAAACACCATATATTTT.

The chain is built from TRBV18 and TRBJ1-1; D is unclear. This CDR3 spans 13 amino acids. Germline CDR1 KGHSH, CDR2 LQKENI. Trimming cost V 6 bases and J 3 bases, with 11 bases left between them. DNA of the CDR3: TGTGCCAGCTCTTCCGGCGGGGACACTGAAGCTTTCTTT. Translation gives CASSSGGDTEAFF.

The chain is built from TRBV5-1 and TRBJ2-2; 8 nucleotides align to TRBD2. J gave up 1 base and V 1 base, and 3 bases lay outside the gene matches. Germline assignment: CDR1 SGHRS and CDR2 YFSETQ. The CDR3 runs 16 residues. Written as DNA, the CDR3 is TGCGCCAGCAGCTTGCTTAGCGGGATGAACACCGGGGAGCTGTTTTTT. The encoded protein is CASSLLSGMNTGELFF. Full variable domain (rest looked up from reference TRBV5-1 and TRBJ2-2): KAGVTQTPRYLIKTRGQQVTLSCSPISGHRSVSWYQQTPGQGLQFLFEYFSETQRNKGNFPGRFSGRQFSNSRSEMNVSTLELGDSALYLCASSLLSGMNTGELFFGEGSRLTVL.

CDR3 in DNA: TGTGCCAGTAGTATAGGGGGTAGCAATCAGCCCCAGCATTTT. Translated: CASSIGGSNQPQHF. The V call is TRBV19, the J call TRBJ1-5, with D hard to call. The CDR3 has 14 residues. V lost 1 base, J lost 0 bases, and 4 bases lay in between. Germline-derived CDR1 and CDR2 are LNHDA and SQIVND (reference sequence).

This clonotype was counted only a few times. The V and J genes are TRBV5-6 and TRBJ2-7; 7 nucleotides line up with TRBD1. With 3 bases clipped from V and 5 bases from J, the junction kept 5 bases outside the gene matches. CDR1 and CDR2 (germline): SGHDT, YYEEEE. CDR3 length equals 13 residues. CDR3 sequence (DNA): TGTGCCAGCAGCTGGGACAGTTCCCACGAGCAGTACTTC. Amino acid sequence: CASSWDSSHEQYF.

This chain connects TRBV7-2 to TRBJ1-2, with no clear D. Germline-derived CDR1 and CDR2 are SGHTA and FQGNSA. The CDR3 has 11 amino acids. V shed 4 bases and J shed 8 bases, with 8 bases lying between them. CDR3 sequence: CASSSTRGYTF. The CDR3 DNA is TGTGCCAGCAGCTCTACTAGAGGCTACACCTTC.

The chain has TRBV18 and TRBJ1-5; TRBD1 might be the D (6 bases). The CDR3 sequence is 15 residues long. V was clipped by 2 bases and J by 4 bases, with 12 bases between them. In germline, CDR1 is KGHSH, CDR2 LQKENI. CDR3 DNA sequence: TGTGCCAGCTCACCAAGCGTACAGGGTAATCAGCCCCAGCATTTT. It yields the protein CASSPSVQGNQPQHF.